Included here is one T cell receptor beta chain sequence, with context. These data are taken from a study of blood T cell repertoires in COVID-19. Study-level background: Researchers got acute and convalescent COVID-19 samples from the United States, Italy and Spain. In each case, the material was cDNA or gDNA derived from T cells, B-cell-depleted T cells, or PBMCs.

The CDR3 spans 16 residues. V lost 2 bases, J lost 8 bases, and 9 bases stayed unmatched. Germline loops: CDR1 LNHDA, CDR2 SQIVND (reference sequence). Source study methods: Estimation of nucleated cell counts was performed using reference gene primer amplification. Clones were sequenced by immunoSEQ multiplex PCR, and TCRdb holds only the in-frame ones, with some missing. The V and J calls and clone size were taken over from that table, and D and trimming were inferred from the DNA. The table has roughly 54,000 clones, over 90% seen once. Sequencing used peripheral blood. This clonotype was obtained from a man in his fifties with acute or convalescent COVID-19. The rearrangement uses TRBV19 and TRBJ1-4; 9 nucleotides agree with TRBD1. The CDR3 sequence is CASSILVQGASEKLFF. The CDR3 DNA is TGTGCCAGTAGTATATTAGTACAGGGGGCATCGGAAAAACTGTTTTTT.